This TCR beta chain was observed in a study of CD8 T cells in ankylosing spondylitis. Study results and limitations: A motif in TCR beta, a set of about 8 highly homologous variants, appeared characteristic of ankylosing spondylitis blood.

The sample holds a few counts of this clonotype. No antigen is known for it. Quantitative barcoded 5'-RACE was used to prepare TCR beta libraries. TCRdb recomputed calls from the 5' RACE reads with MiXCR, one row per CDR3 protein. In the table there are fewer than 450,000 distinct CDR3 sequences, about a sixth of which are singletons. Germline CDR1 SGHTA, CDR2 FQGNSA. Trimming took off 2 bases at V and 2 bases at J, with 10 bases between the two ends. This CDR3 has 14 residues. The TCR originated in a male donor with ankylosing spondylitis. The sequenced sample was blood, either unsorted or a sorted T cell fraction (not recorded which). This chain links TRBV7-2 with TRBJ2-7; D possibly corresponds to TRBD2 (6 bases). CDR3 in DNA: TGTGCCAGCAGCTTACCGCGGGGAACCTACGAGCAGTACTTC. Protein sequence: CASSLPRGTYEQYF.